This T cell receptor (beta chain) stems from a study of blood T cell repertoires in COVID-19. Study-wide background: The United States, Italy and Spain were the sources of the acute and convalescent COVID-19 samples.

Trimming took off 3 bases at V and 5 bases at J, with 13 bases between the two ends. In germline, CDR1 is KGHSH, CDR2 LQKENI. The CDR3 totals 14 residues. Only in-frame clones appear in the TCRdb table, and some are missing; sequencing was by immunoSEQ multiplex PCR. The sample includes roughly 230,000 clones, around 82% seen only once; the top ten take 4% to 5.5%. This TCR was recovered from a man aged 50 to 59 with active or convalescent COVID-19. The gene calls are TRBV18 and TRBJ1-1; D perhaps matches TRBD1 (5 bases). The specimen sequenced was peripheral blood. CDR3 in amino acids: CASSPLDQGTEAFF. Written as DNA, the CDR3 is TGTGCCAGCTCACCGTTAGATCAGGGAACTGAAGCTTTCTTT.